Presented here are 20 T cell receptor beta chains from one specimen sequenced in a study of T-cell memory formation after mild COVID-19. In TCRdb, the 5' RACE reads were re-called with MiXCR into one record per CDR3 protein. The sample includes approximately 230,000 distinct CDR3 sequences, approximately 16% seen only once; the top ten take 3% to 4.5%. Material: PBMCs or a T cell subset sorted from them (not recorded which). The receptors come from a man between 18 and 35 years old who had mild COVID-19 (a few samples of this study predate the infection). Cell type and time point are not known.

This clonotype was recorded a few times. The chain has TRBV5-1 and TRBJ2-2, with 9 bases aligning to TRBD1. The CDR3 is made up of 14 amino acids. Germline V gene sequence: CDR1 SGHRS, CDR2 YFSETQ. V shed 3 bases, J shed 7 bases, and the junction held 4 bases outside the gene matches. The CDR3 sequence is CASSSGQGLGELFF. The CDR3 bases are TGCGCCAGCAGCTCCGGACAGGGGCTCGGGGAGCTGTTTTTT.

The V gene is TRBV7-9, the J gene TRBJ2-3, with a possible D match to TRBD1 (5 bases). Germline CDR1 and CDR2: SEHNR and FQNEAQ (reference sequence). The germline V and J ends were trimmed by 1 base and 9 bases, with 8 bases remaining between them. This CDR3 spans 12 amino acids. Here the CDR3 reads CASSLGTTTQYF. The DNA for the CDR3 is TGTGCCAGCAGCTTAGGGACAACGACGCAGTATTTT.

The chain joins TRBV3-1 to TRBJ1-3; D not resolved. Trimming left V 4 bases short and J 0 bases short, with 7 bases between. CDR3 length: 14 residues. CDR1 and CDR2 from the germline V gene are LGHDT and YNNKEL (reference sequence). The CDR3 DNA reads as TGTGCCAGCAGCCCCCCCTACTCTGGAAACACCATATATTTT. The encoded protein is CASSPPYSGNTIYF. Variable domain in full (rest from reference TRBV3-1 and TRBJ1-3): DTAVSQTPKYLVTQMGNDKSIKCEQNLGHDTMYWYKQDSKKFLKIMFSYNNKELIINETVPNRFSPKSPDKAHLNLHINSLELGDSAVYFCASSPPYSGNTIYFGEGSWLTVV.

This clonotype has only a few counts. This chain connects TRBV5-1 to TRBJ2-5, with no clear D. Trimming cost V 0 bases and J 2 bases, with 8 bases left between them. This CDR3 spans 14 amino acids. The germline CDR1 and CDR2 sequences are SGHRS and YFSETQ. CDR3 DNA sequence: TGCGCCAGCAGCTTGGATCCTTTTCAAGAGACCCAGTACTTC. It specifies CASSLDPFQETQYF.

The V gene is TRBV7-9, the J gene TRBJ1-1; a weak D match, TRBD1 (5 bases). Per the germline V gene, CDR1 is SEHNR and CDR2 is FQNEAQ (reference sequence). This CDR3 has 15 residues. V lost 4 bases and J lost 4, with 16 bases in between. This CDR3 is CASSYVEGGGTEAFF. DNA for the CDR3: TGTGCCAGCAGCTACGTGGAGGGCGGGGGCACTGAAGCTTTCTTT. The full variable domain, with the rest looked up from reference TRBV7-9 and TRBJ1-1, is DTGVSQNPRHKITKRGQNVTFRCDPISEHNRLYWYRQTLGQGPEFLTYFQNEAQLEKSRLLSDRFSAERPKGSFSTLEIQRTEQGDSAMYLCASSYVEGGGTEAFFGQGTRLTVV.

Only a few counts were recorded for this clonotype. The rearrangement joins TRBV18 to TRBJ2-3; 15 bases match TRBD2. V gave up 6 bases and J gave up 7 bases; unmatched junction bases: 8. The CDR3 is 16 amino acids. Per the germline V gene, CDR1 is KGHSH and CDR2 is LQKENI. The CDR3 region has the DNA TGTGCCAGCTCGCGGACTAGCGGGGGGGCCGAGCATACGCAGTATTTT. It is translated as CASSRTSGGAEHTQYF.

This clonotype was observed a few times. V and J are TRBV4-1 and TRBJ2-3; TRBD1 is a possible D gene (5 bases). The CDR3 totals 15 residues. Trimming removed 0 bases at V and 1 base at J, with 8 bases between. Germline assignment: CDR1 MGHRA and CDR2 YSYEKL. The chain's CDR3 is CASSQDREGTDTQYF. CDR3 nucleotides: TGCGCCAGCAGCCAAGACAGGGAAGGCACAGATACGCAGTATTTT.

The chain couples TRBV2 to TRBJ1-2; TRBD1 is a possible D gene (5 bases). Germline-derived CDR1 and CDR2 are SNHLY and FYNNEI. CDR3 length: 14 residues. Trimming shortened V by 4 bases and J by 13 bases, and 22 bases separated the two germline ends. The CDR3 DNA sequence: TGTGCCAGCAGTGGTTCAGGGAGAACCCAATTGTGCACCTTC. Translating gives CASSGSGRTQLCTF. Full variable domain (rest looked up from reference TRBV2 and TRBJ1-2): EPEVTQTPSHQVTQMGQEVILRCVPISNHLYFYWYRQILGQKVEFLVSFYNNEISEKSEIFDDQFSVERPDGSNFTLKIRSTKLEDSAMYFCASSGSGRTQLCTFGSGTRLTVV.

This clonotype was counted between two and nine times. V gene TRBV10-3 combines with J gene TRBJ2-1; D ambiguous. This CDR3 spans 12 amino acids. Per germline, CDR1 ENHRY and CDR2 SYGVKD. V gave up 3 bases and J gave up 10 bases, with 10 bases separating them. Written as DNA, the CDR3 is TGTGCCATCAGTGACGTAGGCAGGGAGCAGTTCTTC. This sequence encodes CAISDVGREQFF.

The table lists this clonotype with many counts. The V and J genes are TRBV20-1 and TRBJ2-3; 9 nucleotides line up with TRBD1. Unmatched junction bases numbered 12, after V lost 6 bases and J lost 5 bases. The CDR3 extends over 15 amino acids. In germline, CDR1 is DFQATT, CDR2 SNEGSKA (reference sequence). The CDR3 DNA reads TGCAGTGCCATTGACAGGGGGAATTTTGGAGATACGCAGTATTTT. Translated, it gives CSAIDRGNFGDTQYF.

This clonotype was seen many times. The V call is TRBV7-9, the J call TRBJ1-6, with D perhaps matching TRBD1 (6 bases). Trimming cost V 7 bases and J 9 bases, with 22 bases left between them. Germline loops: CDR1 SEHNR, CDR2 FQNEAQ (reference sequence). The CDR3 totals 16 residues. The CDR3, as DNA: TGTGCCAGCAACCAGCAGGGGTTAGGCGGCGGTTCACCCCTCCACTTT. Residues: CASNQQGLGGGSPLHF.

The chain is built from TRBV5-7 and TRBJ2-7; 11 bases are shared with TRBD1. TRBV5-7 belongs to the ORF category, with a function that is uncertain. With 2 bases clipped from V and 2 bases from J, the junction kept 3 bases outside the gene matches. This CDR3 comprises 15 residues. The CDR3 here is CASSLRDRGTYEQYV. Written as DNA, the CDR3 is TGTGCCAGCAGCTTACGGGACAGGGGGACCTACGAGCAGTACGTC.

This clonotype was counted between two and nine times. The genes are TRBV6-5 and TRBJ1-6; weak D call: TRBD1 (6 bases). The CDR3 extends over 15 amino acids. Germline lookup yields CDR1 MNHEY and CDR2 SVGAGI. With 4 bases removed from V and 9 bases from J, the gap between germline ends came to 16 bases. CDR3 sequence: CASSSLVGARSPLHF. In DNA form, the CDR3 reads TGTGCCAGCAGTTCCCTCGTGGGGGCGCGTTCACCCCTCCACTTT.

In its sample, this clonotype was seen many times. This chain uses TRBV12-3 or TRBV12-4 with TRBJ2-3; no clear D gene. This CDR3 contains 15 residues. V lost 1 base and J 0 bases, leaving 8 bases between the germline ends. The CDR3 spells CASSLEVLSTDTQYF. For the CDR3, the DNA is TGTGCCAGCAGTTTAGAGGTTCTGAGCACAGATACGCAGTATTTT.

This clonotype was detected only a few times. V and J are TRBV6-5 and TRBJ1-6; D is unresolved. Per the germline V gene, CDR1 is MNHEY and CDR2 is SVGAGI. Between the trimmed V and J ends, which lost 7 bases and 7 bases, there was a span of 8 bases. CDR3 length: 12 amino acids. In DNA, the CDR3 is TGTGCCAGCACGAGGCGGAATTCACCCCTCCACTTT. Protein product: CASTRRNSPLHF.

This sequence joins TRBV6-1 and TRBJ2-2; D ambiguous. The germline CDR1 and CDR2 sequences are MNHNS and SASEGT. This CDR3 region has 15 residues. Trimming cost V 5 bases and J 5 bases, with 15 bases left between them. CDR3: CASSPRAPWTGELFF. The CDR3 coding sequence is TGTGCCAGCAGTCCTCGGGCCCCCTGGACCGGGGAGCTGTTTTTT.

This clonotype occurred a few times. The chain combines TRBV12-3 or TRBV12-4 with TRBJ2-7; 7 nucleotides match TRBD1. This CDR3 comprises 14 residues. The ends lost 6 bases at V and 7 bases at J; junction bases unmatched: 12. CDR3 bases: TGTGCCAGCAGATCCGAGACAGGGTCGAGGGAGCAGTACTTC. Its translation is CASRSETGSREQYF.

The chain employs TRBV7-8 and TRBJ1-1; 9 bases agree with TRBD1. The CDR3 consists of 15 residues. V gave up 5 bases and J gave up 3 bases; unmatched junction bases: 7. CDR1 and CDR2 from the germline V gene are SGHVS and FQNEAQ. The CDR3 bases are TGTGCCAGCAGCACCACAGGGGGCGCGGACACTGAAGCTTTCTTT. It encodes CASSTTGGADTEAFF.

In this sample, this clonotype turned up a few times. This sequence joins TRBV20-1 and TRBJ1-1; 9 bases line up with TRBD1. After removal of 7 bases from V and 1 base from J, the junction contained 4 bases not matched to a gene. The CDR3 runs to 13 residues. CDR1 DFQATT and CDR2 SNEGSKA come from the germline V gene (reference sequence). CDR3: CSGRQGGNTEAFF. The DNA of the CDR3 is TGCAGTGGCAGACAGGGGGGGAACACTGAAGCTTTCTTT.

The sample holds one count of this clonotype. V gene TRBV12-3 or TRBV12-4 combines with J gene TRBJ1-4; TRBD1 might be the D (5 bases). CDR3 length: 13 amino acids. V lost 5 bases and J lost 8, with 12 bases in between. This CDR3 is CASSLRDREKLFF. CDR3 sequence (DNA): TGTGCCAGCAGTCTCCGGGACCGAGAAAAACTGTTTTTT.